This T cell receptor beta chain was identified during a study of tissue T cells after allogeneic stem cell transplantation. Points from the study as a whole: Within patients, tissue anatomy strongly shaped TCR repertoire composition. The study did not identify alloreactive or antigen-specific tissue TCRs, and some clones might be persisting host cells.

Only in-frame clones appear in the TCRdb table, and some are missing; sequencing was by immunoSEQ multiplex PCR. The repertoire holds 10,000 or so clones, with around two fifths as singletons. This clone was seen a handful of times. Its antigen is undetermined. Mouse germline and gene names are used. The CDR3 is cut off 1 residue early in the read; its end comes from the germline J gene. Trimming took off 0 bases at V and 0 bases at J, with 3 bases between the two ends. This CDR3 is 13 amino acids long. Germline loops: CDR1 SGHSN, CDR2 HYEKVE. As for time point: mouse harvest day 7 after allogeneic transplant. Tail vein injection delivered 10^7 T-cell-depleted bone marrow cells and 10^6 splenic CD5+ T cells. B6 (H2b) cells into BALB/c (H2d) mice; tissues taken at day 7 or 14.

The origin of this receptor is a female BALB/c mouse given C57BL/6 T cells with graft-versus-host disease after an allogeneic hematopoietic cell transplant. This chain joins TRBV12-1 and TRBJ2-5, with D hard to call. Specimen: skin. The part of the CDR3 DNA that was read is TGTGCCAGCTCTCTCACAAACCAAGACACCCAGTAC. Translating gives CASSLTNQDTQY. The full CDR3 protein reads CASSLTNQDTQYF. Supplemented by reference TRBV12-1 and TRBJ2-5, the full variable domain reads DSGVVQSPRHIIKEKGGRSVLTCIPISGHSNVVWYQQTLGKELKFLIQHYEKVERDKGFLPSRFSVQQFDDYHSEMNMSALELEDSAMYFCASSLTNQDTQYFGPGTRLLVL.